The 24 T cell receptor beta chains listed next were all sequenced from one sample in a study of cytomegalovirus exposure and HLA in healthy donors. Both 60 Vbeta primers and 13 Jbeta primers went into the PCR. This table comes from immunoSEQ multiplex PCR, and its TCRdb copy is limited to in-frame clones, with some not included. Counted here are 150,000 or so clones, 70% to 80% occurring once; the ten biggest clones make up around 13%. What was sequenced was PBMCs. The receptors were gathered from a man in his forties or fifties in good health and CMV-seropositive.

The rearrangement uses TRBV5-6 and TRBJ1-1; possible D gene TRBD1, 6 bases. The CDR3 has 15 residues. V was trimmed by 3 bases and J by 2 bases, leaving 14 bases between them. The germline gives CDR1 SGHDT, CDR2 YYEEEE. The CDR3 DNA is TGTGCCAGCAGCTATGGACAGACCCGCAACACTGAAGCTTTCTTT. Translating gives CASSYGQTRNTEAFF.

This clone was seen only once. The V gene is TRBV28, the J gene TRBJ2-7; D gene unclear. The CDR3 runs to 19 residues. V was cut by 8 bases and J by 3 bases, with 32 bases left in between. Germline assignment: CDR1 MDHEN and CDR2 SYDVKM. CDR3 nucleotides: TGTGCCAGCTCGCGGTCCCAACACCTGTCCTATTCCGGCAACTACGAGCAGTACTTC. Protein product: CASSRSQHLSYSGNYEQYF.

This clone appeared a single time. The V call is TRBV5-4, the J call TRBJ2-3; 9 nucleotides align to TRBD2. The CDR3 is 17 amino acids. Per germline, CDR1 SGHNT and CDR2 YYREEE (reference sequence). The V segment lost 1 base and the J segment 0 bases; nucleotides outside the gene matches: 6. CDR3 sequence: CASSLSLAGLSTDTQYF. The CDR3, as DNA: TGTGCCAGCAGCTTGTCTCTAGCGGGACTCAGCACAGATACGCAGTATTTT.

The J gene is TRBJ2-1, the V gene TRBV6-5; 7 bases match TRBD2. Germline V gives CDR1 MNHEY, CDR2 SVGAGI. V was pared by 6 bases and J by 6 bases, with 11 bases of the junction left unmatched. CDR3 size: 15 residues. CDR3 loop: CASSPTREGLNEQFF. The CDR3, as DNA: TGTGCCAGCAGCCCTACCAGGGAGGGCCTCAATGAGCAGTTCTTC.

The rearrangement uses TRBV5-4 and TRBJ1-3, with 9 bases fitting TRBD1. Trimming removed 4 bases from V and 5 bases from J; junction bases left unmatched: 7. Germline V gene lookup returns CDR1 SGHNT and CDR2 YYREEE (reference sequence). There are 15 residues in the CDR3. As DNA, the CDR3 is TGTGCCAGCAGCGGTAACGGGACAGGGAGAAACACCATATATTTT. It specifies CASSGNGTGRNTIYF.

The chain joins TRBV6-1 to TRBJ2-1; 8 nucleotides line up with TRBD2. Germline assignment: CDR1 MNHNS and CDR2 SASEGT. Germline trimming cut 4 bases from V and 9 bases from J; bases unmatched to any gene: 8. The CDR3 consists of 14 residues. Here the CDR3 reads CASSAPGLGGEQFF. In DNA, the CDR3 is TGTGCCAGCAGTGCTCCGGGACTAGGCGGTGAGCAGTTCTTC.

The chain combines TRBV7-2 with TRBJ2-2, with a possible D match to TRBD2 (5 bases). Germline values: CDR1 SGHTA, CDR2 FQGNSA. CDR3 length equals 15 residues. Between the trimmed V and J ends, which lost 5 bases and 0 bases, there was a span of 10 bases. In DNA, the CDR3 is TGTGCCAGCAGCGTTAGCGTGGCGAACACCGGGGAGCTGTTTTTT. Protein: CASSVSVANTGELFF. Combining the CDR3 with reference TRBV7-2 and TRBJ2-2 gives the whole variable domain GAGVSQSPSNKVTEKGKDVELRCDPISGHTALYWYRQSLGQGLEFLIYFQGNSAPDKSGLPSDRFSAERTGGSVSTLTIQRTQQEDSAVYLCASSVSVANTGELFFGEGSRLTVL.

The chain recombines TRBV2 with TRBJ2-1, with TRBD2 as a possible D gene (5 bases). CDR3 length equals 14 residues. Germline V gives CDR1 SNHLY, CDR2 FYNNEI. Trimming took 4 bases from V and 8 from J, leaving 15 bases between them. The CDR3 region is CASSVLEIGDEQFF. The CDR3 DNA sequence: TGTGCCAGCAGTGTACTAGAAATTGGCGATGAGCAGTTCTTC.

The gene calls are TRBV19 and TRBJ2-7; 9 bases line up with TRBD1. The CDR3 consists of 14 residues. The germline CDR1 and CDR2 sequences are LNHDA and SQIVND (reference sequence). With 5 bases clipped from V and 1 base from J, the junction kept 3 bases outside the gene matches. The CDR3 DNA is TGTGCCAGTAGTTTACAGGGGGCGTCCTACGAGCAGTACTTC. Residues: CASSLQGASYEQYF. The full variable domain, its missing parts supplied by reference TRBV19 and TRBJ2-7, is DGGITQSPKYLFRKEGQNVTLSCEQNLNHDAMYWYRQDPGQGLRLIYYSQIVNDFQKGDIAEGYSVSREKKESFPLTVTSAQKNPTAFYLCASSLQGASYEQYFGPGTRLTVT.

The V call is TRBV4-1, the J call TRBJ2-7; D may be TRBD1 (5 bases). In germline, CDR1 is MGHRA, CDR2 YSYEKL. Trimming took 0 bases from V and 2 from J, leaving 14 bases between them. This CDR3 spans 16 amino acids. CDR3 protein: CASSQDQGAATYEQYF. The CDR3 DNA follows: TGCGCCAGCAGCCAAGATCAAGGGGCAGCGACCTACGAGCAGTACTTC.

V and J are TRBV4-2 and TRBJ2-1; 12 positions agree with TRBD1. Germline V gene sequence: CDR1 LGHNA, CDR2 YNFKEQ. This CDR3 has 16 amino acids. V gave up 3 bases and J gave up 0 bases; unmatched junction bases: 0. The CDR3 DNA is TGTGCCAGCAGCCAGGGACAGGGGGCCTCCTACAATGAGCAGTTCTTC. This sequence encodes CASSQGQGASYNEQFF.

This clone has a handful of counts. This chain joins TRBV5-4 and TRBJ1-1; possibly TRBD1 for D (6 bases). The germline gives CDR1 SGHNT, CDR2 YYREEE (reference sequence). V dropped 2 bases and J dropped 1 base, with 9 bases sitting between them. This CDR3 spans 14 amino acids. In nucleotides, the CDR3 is TGTGCCAGCAGCTTTACGGACAGGAACACTGAAGCTTTCTTT. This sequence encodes CASSFTDRNTEAFF.

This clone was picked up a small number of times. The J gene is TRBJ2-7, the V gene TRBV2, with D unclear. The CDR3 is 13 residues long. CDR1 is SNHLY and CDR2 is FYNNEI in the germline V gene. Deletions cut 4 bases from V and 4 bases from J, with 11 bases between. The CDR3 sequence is CASSAQQVYEQYF. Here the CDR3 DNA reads TGTGCCAGCAGTGCGCAACAAGTATACGAGCAGTACTTC.

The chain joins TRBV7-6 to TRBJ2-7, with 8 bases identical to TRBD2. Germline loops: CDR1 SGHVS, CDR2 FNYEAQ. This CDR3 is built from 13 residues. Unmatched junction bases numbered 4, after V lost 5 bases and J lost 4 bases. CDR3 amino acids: CASSLSGSYEQYF. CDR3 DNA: TGTGCCAGCAGCCTAAGCGGGAGTTACGAGCAGTACTTC. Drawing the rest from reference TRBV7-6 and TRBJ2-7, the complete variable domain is GAGVSQSPRYKVTKRGQDVALRCDPISGHVSLYWYRQALGQGPEFLTYFNYEAQQDKSGLPNDRFSAERPEGSISTLTIQRTEQRDSAMYRCASSLSGSYEQYFGPGTRLTVT.

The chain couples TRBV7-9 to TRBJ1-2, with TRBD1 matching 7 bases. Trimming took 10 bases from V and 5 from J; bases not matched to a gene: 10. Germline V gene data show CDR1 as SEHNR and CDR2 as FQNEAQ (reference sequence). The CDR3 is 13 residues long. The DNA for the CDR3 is TGTGCCACCAGGGCAGGGGGAGAGTATGGCTACACCTTC. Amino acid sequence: CATRAGGEYGYTF.

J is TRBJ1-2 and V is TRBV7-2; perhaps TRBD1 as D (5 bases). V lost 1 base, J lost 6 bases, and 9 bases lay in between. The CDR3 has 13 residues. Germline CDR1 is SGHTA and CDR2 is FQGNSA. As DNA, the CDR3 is TGTGCCAGCAGCTTAGGGGGCCTTGATGGCTACACCTTC. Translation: CASSLGGLDGYTF.

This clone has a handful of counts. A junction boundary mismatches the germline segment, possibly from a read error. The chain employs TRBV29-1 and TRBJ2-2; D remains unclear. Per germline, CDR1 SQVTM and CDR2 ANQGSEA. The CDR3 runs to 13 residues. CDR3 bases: TGCAGCGTTGAAGTGGAGAACGCCGGGGAGCTGTTTTTT. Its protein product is CSVEVENAGELFF.

The CDR3 DNA follows: TGTGCCAGCAGCTTAGGGTCCTTAGGGGCGGGAGGGTTATACGAGCAGTACTTC. Translating gives CASSLGSLGAGGLYEQYF. The V call is TRBV13, the J call TRBJ2-7; 9 positions match TRBD2. V was clipped by 0 bases and J by 4 bases; unmatched bases: 13. Germline V gene sequence: CDR1 PRHDT, CDR2 FYEKMQ (reference sequence). The CDR3 is 18 amino acids. The full variable domain, in which reference TRBV13 and TRBJ2-7 provide the parts outside the CDR3, is AAGVIQSPRHLIKEKRETATLKCYPIPRHDTVYWYQQGPGQDPQFLISFYEKMQSDKGSIPDRFSAQQFSDYHSELNMSSLELGDSALYFCASSLGSLGAGGLYEQYFGPGTRLTVT.

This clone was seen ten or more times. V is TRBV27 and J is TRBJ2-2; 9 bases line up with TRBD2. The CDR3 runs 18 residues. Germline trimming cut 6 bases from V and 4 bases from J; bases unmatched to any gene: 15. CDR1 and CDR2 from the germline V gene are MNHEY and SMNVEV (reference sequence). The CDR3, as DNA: TGTGCCAGCAGCCCCTACGCGGGAGGGCCCTCGGGCACCGGGGAGCTGTTTTTT. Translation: CASSPYAGGPSGTGELFF.

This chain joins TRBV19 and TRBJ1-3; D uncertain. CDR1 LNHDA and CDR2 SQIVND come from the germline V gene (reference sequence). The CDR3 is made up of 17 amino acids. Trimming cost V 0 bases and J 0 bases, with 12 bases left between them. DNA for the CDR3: TGTGCCAGTAGTATAGATCCCCACCTCAGCTCTGGAAACACCATATATTTT. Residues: CASSIDPHLSSGNTIYF.

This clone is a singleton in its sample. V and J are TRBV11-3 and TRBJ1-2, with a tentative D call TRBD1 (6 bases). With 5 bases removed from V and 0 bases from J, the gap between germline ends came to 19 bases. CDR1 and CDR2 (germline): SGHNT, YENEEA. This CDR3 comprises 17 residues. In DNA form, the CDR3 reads TGTGCCAGCAGCAAAAAGGACAGCCTAACCTCTAACTATGGCTACACCTTC. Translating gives CASSKKDSLTSNYGYTF.

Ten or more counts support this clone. CDR3 residues: CASGSEPGDIQYF. CDR3 DNA sequence: TGTGCCAGCGGTTCCGAGCCCGGGGACATTCAGTACTTC. The gene calls are TRBV6-1 and TRBJ2-4; D may be TRBD2 (5 bases). The CDR3 consists of 13 residues. Germline assignment: CDR1 MNHNS and CDR2 SASEGT. Trimming cost V 8 bases and J 8 bases, with 16 bases left between them.

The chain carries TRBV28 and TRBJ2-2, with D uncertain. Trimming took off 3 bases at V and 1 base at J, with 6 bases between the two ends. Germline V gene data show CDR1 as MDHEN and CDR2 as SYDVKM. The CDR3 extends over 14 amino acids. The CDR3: CASSFVMNTGELFF. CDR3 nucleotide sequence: TGTGCCAGCAGTTTTGTAATGAACACCGGGGAGCTGTTTTTT.

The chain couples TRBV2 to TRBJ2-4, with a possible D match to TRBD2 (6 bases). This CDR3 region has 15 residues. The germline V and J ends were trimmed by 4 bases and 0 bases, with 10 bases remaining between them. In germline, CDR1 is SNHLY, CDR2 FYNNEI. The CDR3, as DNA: TGTGCCAGCAGTGTAGCGGAGATAGCCAAAAACATTCAGTACTTC. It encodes CASSVAEIAKNIQYF. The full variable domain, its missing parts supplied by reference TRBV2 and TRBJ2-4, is EPEVTQTPSHQVTQMGQEVILRCVPISNHLYFYWYRQILGQKVEFLVSFYNNEISEKSEIFDDQFSVERPDGSNFTLKIRSTKLEDSAMYFCASSVAEIAKNIQYFGAGTRLSVL.